These 12 T cell receptor beta chains were sequenced from one sample in a study of blood T cell repertoires in COVID-19. Sequenced by immunoSEQ multiplex PCR; TCRdb stores in-frame clones only, minus some. This table has some 150,000 clones, around 89% appearing once. The source material was PBMCs or T cells enriched from blood (not recorded which). Source of these receptors: a woman aged 18 to 35 who had recovered from COVID-19.

This clone was seen a single time. The J gene is TRBJ2-7, the V gene TRBV5-1, with 10 nucleotides matching TRBD2. The V and J ends lost 0 bases and 3 bases, in that order; junction bases with no gene match: 12. Germline CDR1 reads SGHRS; CDR2 reads YFSETQ. CDR3 length equals 18 residues. In DNA form, the CDR3 reads TGCGCCAGCAGCTTGGTAGCGGGAGGCGGAACTACAAGCTACGAGCAGTACTTC. Translated, it gives CASSLVAGGGTTSYEQYF.

The gene calls are TRBV7-2 and TRBJ1-1; 8 bases line up with TRBD1. J lost 5 bases, V lost 2 bases, and 4 bases had no gene match. This CDR3 spans 14 amino acids. Germline loops: CDR1 SGHTA, CDR2 FQGNSA. The CDR3 DNA sequence: TGTGCCAGCAGCTTAAGGACAGGGCGGACTGAAGCTTTCTTT. As protein: CASSLRTGRTEAFF.

The chain couples TRBV30 to TRBJ2-7; D remains ambiguous. The V gene's germline CDR1 is GTSNPN and CDR2 SVGIG (reference sequence). Trimming took off 4 bases at V and 3 bases at J, with 10 bases between the two ends. The CDR3 runs to 12 residues. CDR3 sequence: CAWKRLGYEQYF. The DNA of the CDR3 is TGTGCCTGGAAGAGGTTGGGCTACGAGCAGTACTTC.

This clone was found once. The CDR3 nucleotides read TGTGCCAGCAGCGTAGCTGAGCTAGCGGGACGGGATACGCAGTATTTT. Its translation: CASSVAELAGRDTQYF. This chain links TRBV9 with TRBJ2-3; 9 nucleotides match TRBD2. The CDR3 runs 16 residues. V trimming: 0 bases; J trimming: 6 bases; junction bases outside the gene matches: 8. In germline, CDR1 is SGDLS, CDR2 YYNGEE.

The V call is TRBV29-1, the J call TRBJ2-3; the match to TRBD2 covers 8 bases. From germline, CDR1 is SQVTM and CDR2 ANQGSEA. J was trimmed by 1 base and V by 7 bases; bases with no gene match: 7. The CDR3 spans 14 residues. CDR3 residues: CSGTLAAGTDTQYF. In DNA form, the CDR3 reads TGCAGCGGAACACTAGCGGCGGGCACAGATACGCAGTATTTT.

The rearrangement uses TRBV5-1 and TRBJ2-3, with 7 bases matching TRBD2. The CDR3 spans 15 residues. Germline CDR1 is SGHRS and CDR2 is YFSETQ. With V trimmed by 4 bases and J by 0 bases, 5 bases remained unmatched. In nucleotides, the CDR3 is TGCGCCAGCAGCCCTAGCGGAGCTAGCACAGATACGCAGTATTTT. This encodes CASSPSGASTDTQYF.

Written as DNA, the CDR3 is TGCGCCAGCAGCCCCTTACTAGCGGCCCTCAGGAACGAGCAGTACTTC. This translates into CASSPLLAALRNEQYF. V is TRBV4-1 and J is TRBJ2-7; 8 nucleotides match TRBD2. V lost 4 bases to trimming and J lost 5 bases; unmatched junction nucleotides: 13. The CDR3 is 16 residues long. Per the germline V gene, CDR1 is MGHRA and CDR2 is YSYEKL.

The chain links TRBV6-5 to TRBJ1-5; D may be TRBD1 (5 bases). This CDR3 region has 13 residues. The germline CDR1 and CDR2 sequences are MNHEY and SVGAGI. V lost 4 bases, J lost 11 bases, and 15 bases lay in between. The CDR3, as DNA: TGTGCCAGCAGTTCCGTTGTTGGGGGGTCCCAGCATTTT. Amino acid sequence: CASSSVVGGSQHF.

This sequence joins TRBV10-3 and TRBJ1-3; unclear D gene. CDR3 size: 16 residues. V was shortened by 2 bases and J by 4 bases, with 15 bases between the two germline ends. The germline V gene encodes CDR1 ENHRY and CDR2 SYGVKD. The CDR3 spells CAISEGGLLAGNTIYF. The CDR3 DNA is TGTGCCATCAGTGAGGGAGGTCTACTTGCCGGAAACACCATATATTTT.

The table lists this clone with a few counts. The rearrangement links TRBV6-4 to TRBJ2-1; TRBD1 is a possible D gene (7 bases). The germline CDR1 and CDR2 sequences are MRHNA and SNTAGT. V lost 2 bases and J 9 bases, leaving 14 bases between the germline ends. The length of the CDR3 is 14 residues. The CDR3 DNA sequence: TGTGCCAGCAGTGACGGGCAGGGGGGTGGTGAGCAGTTCTTC. Amino acid sequence: CASSDGQGGGEQFF.

This chain connects TRBV5-4 to TRBJ2-1; weak D call: TRBD2 (5 bases). With 0 bases removed from V and 0 bases from J, the gap between germline ends came to 10 bases. There are 16 residues in the CDR3. The germline V gene encodes CDR1 SGHNT and CDR2 YYREEE (reference sequence). In nucleotides, the CDR3 is TGTGCCAGCAGCTTGGGGCGGGCCGGCTCCTACAATGAGCAGTTCTTC. It specifies CASSLGRAGSYNEQFF.

The chain uses TRBV4-1 and TRBJ2-1, with TRBD2 as a possible D gene (6 bases). The CDR3 has 14 residues. V was shortened by 4 bases and J by 4 bases, with 11 bases between the two germline ends. The V gene's germline CDR1 is MGHRA and CDR2 YSYEKL. The CDR3, as DNA: TGCGCCAGCAGCCGGAGGGCAGGATACAATGAGCAGTTCTTC. Its translation is CASSRRAGYNEQFF.